This T cell receptor beta chain is drawn from a study of blood T cell repertoires in COVID-19. Methods used by the authors: Reference gene primers were amplified, and this amplification served to estimate nucleated cell counts. The method was immunoSEQ multiplex PCR; TCRdb's version includes in-frame clones alone and lacks a portion of them. For V, J and clone size, that table is used; D and trimming come from the DNA. Of about 87,000 clones listed, less than 80% are singletons. This TCR was recovered from a woman aged 45-60 years with acute or convalescent COVID-19. The sequencing sample was made of peripheral blood.

This chain's CDR3 is CASSMGGFDTEAFF. CDR3 bases: TGTGCCAGTAGTATGGGGGGTTTTGACACTGAAGCTTTCTTT. This sequence joins TRBV19 and TRBJ1-1, with D possibly being TRBD1 (5 bases). CDR3 length: 14 amino acids. V was pared by 3 bases and J by 3 bases, with 11 bases between. CDR1 is LNHDA, CDR2 SQIVND, per germline (reference sequence).